The 19 T cell receptor beta chains listed next were all sequenced from one sample in a study of blood T cell repertoires in COVID-19. Using immunoSEQ multiplex PCR, the repertoire was profiled, and TCRdb retains in-frame clones only, with some absent. The repertoire holds approximately 35,000 clones, with 85% to 90% as singletons. The sequencing input was peripheral blood. Source of these receptors: an older woman with active COVID-19.

The chain recombines TRBV7-6 with TRBJ2-3; 8 bases agree with TRBD2. Germline V gives CDR1 SGHVS, CDR2 FNYEAQ. V shed 5 bases and J 3 bases; nucleotides not matched to a gene: 13. CDR3 size: 17 residues. The CDR3 DNA is TGTGCCAGCAGCAGACGGCTGACGGGGGGGCCAACAGATACGCAGTATTTT. This sequence encodes CASSRRLTGGPTDTQYF.

V is TRBV7-2 and J is TRBJ2-7; 9 bases fit TRBD2. Germline CDR1 reads SGHTA; CDR2 reads FQGNSA. V gave up 5 bases and J gave up 6 bases; unmatched junction bases: 11. This CDR3 comprises 15 residues. The CDR3 DNA is TGTGCCAGCAGCGTTACGGGACTAGCTGGGAGCGAGCAGTACTTC. Protein product: CASSVTGLAGSEQYF. Drawing the rest from reference TRBV7-2 and TRBJ2-7, the complete variable domain is GAGVSQSPSNKVTEKGKDVELRCDPISGHTALYWYRQSLGQGLEFLIYFQGNSAPDKSGLPSDRFSAERTGGSVSTLTIQRTQQEDSAVYLCASSVTGLAGSEQYFGPGTRLTVT.

This chain connects TRBV4-3 to TRBJ1-5; unclear D gene. V was trimmed by 1 base and J by 0 bases, leaving 7 bases between them. The germline CDR1 and CDR2 sequences are LGHNA and YSLEER. This CDR3 has 15 amino acids. The CDR3: CASSQGVYSNQPQHF. CDR3 bases: TGCGCCAGCAGCCAAGGCGTCTATAGCAATCAGCCCCAGCATTTT.

This chain connects TRBV15 to TRBJ1-1; D ambiguous. The CDR3 extends over 13 amino acids. The ends were cut back, 0 bases at V and 4 bases at J, with 6 bases in the middle. Germline loops: CDR1 LNHNV, CDR2 YYDKDF (reference sequence). The CDR3 reads CATSRDIPTEAFF. As DNA, the CDR3 is TGTGCCACCAGCAGAGATATCCCCACTGAAGCTTTCTTT.

The CDR3 here is CASSYGLAGERNIQYF. The DNA for the CDR3 is TGTGCCAGCAGTTACGGACTAGCGGGGGAAAGAAACATTCAGTACTTC. The chain employs TRBV5-6 and TRBJ2-4; 13 bases match TRBD2. After removal of 5 bases from V and 6 bases from J, the junction contained 8 bases not matched to a gene. This CDR3 comprises 16 residues. Germline V gene data show CDR1 as SGHDT and CDR2 as YYEEEE.

The rearrangement joins TRBV27 to TRBJ1-5, with D hard to call. There are 16 residues in the CDR3. Trimming cost V 5 bases and J 6 bases, with 20 bases left between them. The V gene's germline CDR1 is MNHEY and CDR2 SMNVEV (reference sequence). DNA of the CDR3: TGTGCCAGCAGTCCTATCCCCGTGCCCGCGGGTCAGCCCCAGCATTTT. Translation gives CASSPIPVPAGQPQHF.

V gene TRBV7-9 combines with J gene TRBJ2-1; 10 bases map to TRBD2. CDR3 length equals 17 residues. Germline lookup yields CDR1 SEHNR and CDR2 FQNEAQ (reference sequence). With 8 bases clipped from V and 3 bases from J, the junction kept 13 bases outside the gene matches. The CDR3 reads CASSPGSGGSSYNEQFF. The DNA for the CDR3 is TGTGCCAGCTCACCGGGTAGCGGGGGGAGTAGCTACAATGAGCAGTTCTTC.

This clone occurred once. The rearrangement links TRBV5-1 to TRBJ2-2; possibly TRBD2 for D (6 bases). V shed 4 bases and J shed 1 base, with 14 bases lying between them. Germline V gene data show CDR1 as SGHRS and CDR2 as YFSETQ. This CDR3 spans 16 amino acids. DNA of the CDR3: TGCGCCAGCAGCCCCGTGCCCGGGGGGAACACCGGGGAGCTGTTTTTT. Protein sequence: CASSPVPGGNTGELFF.

There are a few counts of this clone. The chain carries TRBV19 and TRBJ2-1, with D possibly being TRBD1 (6 bases). In germline, CDR1 is LNHDA, CDR2 SQIVND (reference sequence). The CDR3 contains 13 residues. Trimming left V 4 bases short and J 7 bases short, with 11 bases between. The CDR3 DNA follows: TGTGCCAGTAGTAGGGACATGTTGAATGAGCAGTTCTTC. This gives the protein CASSRDMLNEQFF.

V and J are TRBV11-3 and TRBJ2-7; possibly TRBD2 for D (6 bases). CDR1 is SGHNT and CDR2 is YENEEA in the germline V gene. This CDR3 has 15 residues. Trimming took off 6 bases at V and 0 bases at J, with 15 bases between the two ends. The CDR3 nucleotides read TGTGCCAGCAGTGTGGGCCGGGGGAGCTCCTACGAGCAGTACTTC. Amino acids: CASSVGRGSSYEQYF.

The chain joins TRBV5-1 to TRBJ2-3; TRBD2 matches at 15 bases. The CDR3 runs 18 residues. CDR1 and CDR2 (germline): SGHRS, YFSETQ. J was trimmed by 2 bases and V by 1 base; bases with no gene match: 5. This CDR3 is CASSLWGTSGGPTDTQYF. As DNA, the CDR3 is TGCGCCAGCAGCTTGTGGGGGACTAGCGGGGGGCCCACAGATACGCAGTATTTT.

The chain combines TRBV7-9 with TRBJ1-2, with D possibly TRBD1 on 5 matching bases. CDR3 size: 15 residues. Germline assignment: CDR1 SEHNR and CDR2 FQNEAQ (reference sequence). Deletions cut 3 bases from V and 4 bases from J, with 15 bases between. CDR3 region: CASSFGRRASYGYTF. CDR3 coding DNA: TGTGCCAGCAGCTTCGGCCGCAGGGCAAGCTATGGCTACACCTTC. Filled out from reference TRBV7-9 and TRBJ1-2, the complete variable domain reads DTGVSQNPRHKITKRGQNVTFRCDPISEHNRLYWYRQTLGQGPEFLTYFQNEAQLEKSRLLSDRFSAERPKGSFSTLEIQRTEQGDSAMYLCASSFGRRASYGYTFGSGTRLTVV.

The chain couples TRBV25-1 to TRBJ1-1; weak D call: TRBD1 (6 bases). V dropped 2 bases and J dropped 6 bases, with 13 bases sitting between them. Germline V gives CDR1 MGHDK, CDR2 SYGVNS. The CDR3 consists of 14 residues. CDR3 amino acids: CASSEQGRGAEAFF. DNA for the CDR3: TGTGCCAGCAGTGAACAGGGGAGAGGCGCTGAAGCTTTCTTT.

The genes are TRBV9 and TRBJ2-2, with 8 nucleotides matching TRBD1. With V trimmed by 7 bases and J by 7 bases, 9 bases remained unmatched. The CDR3 runs to 14 residues. Germline V gene sequence: CDR1 SGDLS, CDR2 YYNGEE. Here the CDR3 reads CASGAAGGFGELFF. The DNA of the CDR3 is TGTGCCAGCGGGGCGGCAGGGGGCTTCGGGGAGCTGTTTTTT. The variable domain in full, with the rest retrieved from reference TRBV9 and TRBJ2-2, is DSGVTQTPKHLITATGQRVTLRCSPRSGDLSVYWYQQSLDQGLQFLIQYYNGEERAKGNILERFSAQQFPDLHSELNLSSLELGDSALYFCASGAAGGFGELFFGEGSRLTVL.

This rearrangement joins TRBV5-1 to TRBJ2-2, with D perhaps TRBD1 (6 bases). V was clipped by 4 bases and J by 7 bases, with 11 bases between them. The CDR3 covers 13 residues. Germline values: CDR1 SGHRS, CDR2 YFSETQ. The DNA for the CDR3 is TGCGCCAGCAGCCCACAGGGCCGCGGGGAGCTGTTTTTT. Protein sequence: CASSPQGRGELFF.

The chain has TRBV11-2 and TRBJ2-3, with 7 positions matching TRBD2. In germline, CDR1 is SGHAT, CDR2 FQNNGV. Losses at the gene ends were 7 bases for V and 9 bases for J; bases not matched to a gene: 13. The CDR3 has 14 amino acids. The CDR3 sequence is CASTSWGAGNTQYF. CDR3 sequence (DNA): TGTGCCAGCACCTCGTGGGGAGCGGGGAACACGCAGTATTTT.

This chain joins TRBV28 and TRBJ1-2; 8 bases map to TRBD1. The V gene end was trimmed by 1 base and the J gene end by 8 bases; junction bases not matched to a gene: 12. The CDR3 runs to 16 residues. CDR1 and CDR2 from the germline V gene are MDHEN and SYDVKM. The CDR3 nucleotides are TGTGCCAGCAGTTTATCCGGGACAGGCCTCCAACGCGGCTACACCTTC. Its protein product is CASSLSGTGLQRGYTF.

The chain combines TRBV5-1 with TRBJ2-3; 8 bases line up with TRBD1. The CDR3 length is 16 residues. Germline CDR1 reads SGHRS; CDR2 reads YFSETQ. Trimming cost V 2 bases and J 0 bases; bases outside gene matches: 5. The CDR3 protein is CASSLNRGFSTDTQYF. The CDR3 DNA reads TGCGCCAGCAGCTTAAACAGGGGGTTTAGCACAGATACGCAGTATTTT.

This chain joins TRBV19 and TRBJ1-4, with TRBD1 identical over 9 bases. Germline CDR1 is LNHDA and CDR2 is SQIVND (reference sequence). The CDR3 runs 13 residues. CDR3 sequence: CACGGQGWEKLFF. Here the CDR3 DNA reads TGTGCTTGCGGAGGACAGGGGTGGGAAAAACTGTTTTTT. The variable domain in full, completed from reference TRBV19 and TRBJ1-4, reads DGGITQSPKYLFRKEGQNVTLSCEQNLNHDAMYWYRQDPGQGLRLIYYSQIVNDFQKGDIAEGYSVSREKKESFPLTVTSAQKNPTAFYLCACGGQGWEKLFFGSGTQLSVL.